Below, 17 T cell receptor beta chains from the same sample are listed, as sequenced in a study of T cells in tuberculosis. Thawed, overnight-rested PBMC were stained with GMM-loaded CD1B tetramer, viability dye and anti-CD3, then sorted. CD1B tetramers were loaded with Rhodococcus equi-derived C32 glucose monomycolate. Assay: immunoSEQ multiplex PCR; the TCRdb copy retains only in-frame clones and omits some. Among roughly 60,000 clones listed, 81% were seen once. The material sequenced was CD1b-GMM tetramer-negative cells sorted from PBMCs. Receptors originate from an adult woman with latent tuberculosis.

V and J are TRBV28 and TRBJ2-1, with D perhaps TRBD1 (7 bases). Trimming took off 2 bases at V and 10 bases at J, with 24 bases between the two ends. This CDR3 is built from 17 residues. CDR1 and CDR2 (germline): MDHEN, SYDVKM. The CDR3 loop reads CASSLGAGGPKAGEQFF. CDR3 bases: TGTGCCAGCAGTTTAGGTGCAGGGGGGCCCAAGGCGGGAGAGCAGTTCTTC.

On this clone: The final CDR3 position lacks the conserved phenylalanine or tryptophan, pointing to a likely read error. V and J are TRBV19 and TRBJ1-4; D is ambiguous. This CDR3 has 15 amino acids. Between the trimmed V and J ends, which lost 7 bases and 8 bases, there was a span of 20 bases. Looked up from germline, CDR1 is LNHDA and CDR2 is SQIVND (reference sequence). CDR3 residues: CASKASGRGQEKLFC. Written as DNA, the CDR3 is TGTGCCAGTAAGGCTAGCGGGAGAGGTCAGGAAAAACTGTTTTGT.

This clone has a single count. The rearrangement joins TRBV7-9 to TRBJ1-4; TRBD1 is a possible D gene (6 bases). CDR1 SEHNR and CDR2 FQNEAQ come from the germline V gene (reference sequence). Trimming stripped 6 bases from V and 4 bases from J, with 15 bases between. The CDR3 is made up of 15 amino acids. This CDR3 is CASRPGAGVNEKLFF. As DNA, the CDR3 is TGTGCCAGCAGGCCCGGTGCAGGGGTTAATGAAAAACTGTTTTTT.

The rearrangement joins TRBV2 to TRBJ2-1; 7 nucleotides line up with TRBD1. CDR3 length: 15 amino acids. Trimming at V came to 7 bases and at J to 9 bases, leaving 15 bases not matched to a gene. Germline V lookup: CDR1 SNHLY, CDR2 FYNNEI. The CDR3 region is CASTGTTGDRGEQFF. Here the CDR3 DNA reads TGTGCCAGCACGGGAACTACAGGGGATCGGGGTGAGCAGTTCTTC.

The rearrangement uses TRBV5-4 and TRBJ1-2, with D unclear. Germline CDR1 and CDR2: SGHNT and YYREEE (reference sequence). The CDR3 is made up of 12 amino acids. The V end lost 2 bases, the J end lost 8 bases, and 10 bases lay between the germline ends. CDR3 DNA sequence: TGTGCCAGCAGCTTTGAGAAAGTGGGCTACACCTTC. Encoded protein: CASSFEKVGYTF. Full variable domain (remainder filled in from reference TRBV5-4 and TRBJ1-2): ETGVTQSPTHLIKTRGQQVTLRCSSQSGHNTVSWYQQALGQGPQFIFQYYREEENGRGNFPPRFSGLQFPNYSSELNVNALELDDSALYLCASSFEKVGYTFGSGTRLTVV.

V is TRBV14 and J is TRBJ2-5, with 7 positions matching TRBD2. There are 15 residues in the CDR3. CDR1 SGHDN and CDR2 FVKESK come from the germline V gene. After removal of 3 bases from V and 7 bases from J, the junction contained 11 bases not matched to a gene. The chain's CDR3 is CASSHEGGPIGTQYF. In nucleotides, the CDR3 is TGTGCCAGCAGCCACGAGGGAGGGCCAATTGGGACCCAGTACTTC. The full variable domain, completed using reference TRBV14 and TRBJ2-5, is EAGVTQFPSHSVIEKGQTVTLRCDPISGHDNLYWYRRVMGKEIKFLLHFVKESKQDESGMPNNRFLAERTGGTYSTLKVQPAELEDSGVYFCASSHEGGPIGTQYFGPGTRLLVL.

This clone was observed a few times. The chain carries TRBV21-1 and TRBJ2-2; TRBD2 was called by the table and not checked on the DNA. TRBV21-1 is deemed a pseudogene. The CDR3 length is 16 residues. The CDR3 protein is CAEPEGTSGGTGELFF. The CDR3 DNA follows: TGTGCCGAGCCCGAGGGGACTAGCGGGGGAACCGGGGAGCTGTTTTTT.

For this clone: Within the sample, other DNA sequences also encode this same CDR3. CDR3 sequence: CASRLLPDSGSYNEQFF. The CDR3 coding sequence is TGCGCCAGTAGGTTACTCCCTGATAGCGGCTCCTACAATGAGCAGTTCTTC. V gene TRBV5-1 combines with J gene TRBJ2-1; D is possibly TRBD2 (6 bases). Per the germline V gene, CDR1 is SGHRS and CDR2 is YFSETQ. The CDR3 has 17 residues. With 8 bases removed from V and 0 bases from J, the gap between germline ends came to 21 bases. Complete variable domain (other parts from reference TRBV5-1 and TRBJ2-1): KAGVTQTPRYLIKTRGQQVTLSCSPISGHRSVSWYQQTPGQGLQFLFEYFSETQRNKGNFPGRFSGRQFSNSRSEMNVSTLELGDSALYLCASRLLPDSGSYNEQFFGPGTRLTVL.

The chain has TRBV5-1 and TRBJ2-6, with 11 bases identical to TRBD1. The CDR3 has 17 amino acids. V lost 3 bases, J lost 2 bases, and 4 bases stayed unmatched. CDR1 is SGHRS and CDR2 is YFSETQ in the germline V gene. The CDR3 here is CASSYGTGGTGANVLTF. The CDR3 nucleotides are TGCGCCAGCAGCTATGGGACAGGGGGAACTGGGGCCAACGTCCTGACTTTC.

This clone was recorded once. The chain couples TRBV6-1 to TRBJ2-7, with 9 bases aligning to TRBD1. This CDR3 contains 14 residues. The ends lost 5 bases at V and 3 bases at J; junction bases unmatched: 5. Per germline, CDR1 MNHNS and CDR2 SASEGT. CDR3 residues: CASSHTGGGYEQYF. The CDR3 region has the DNA TGTGCCAGCAGTCACACAGGGGGCGGCTACGAGCAGTACTTC.

The V gene is TRBV28, the J gene TRBJ2-5; TRBD1 matches at 9 bases. This CDR3 spans 16 amino acids. Germline CDR1 MDHEN, CDR2 SYDVKM. The junction had 14 bases not matched to a gene; V was cut back by 10 bases and J by 2 bases. In DNA, the CDR3 is TGTGCCACCAAACGGGGACAGGGAACCTTTCAAGAGACCCAGTACTTC. This sequence encodes CATKRGQGTFQETQYF.

The chain employs TRBV28 and TRBJ2-1; TRBD2 matches at 8 bases. Germline CDR1 MDHEN, CDR2 SYDVKM. The CDR3 is 14 amino acids. Trimming removed 3 bases from V and 8 bases from J; junction bases left unmatched: 6. CDR3 protein: CASSFSGSGDEQFF. The CDR3 DNA is TGTGCCAGCAGTTTCAGCGGGAGCGGGGATGAGCAGTTCTTC.

The rearrangement uses TRBV9 and TRBJ2-1, with TRBD2 identical over 11 bases. The CDR3 extends over 15 amino acids. Germline lookup yields CDR1 SGDLS and CDR2 YYNGEE. The J segment lost 9 bases and the V segment lost 2 bases, leaving 7 bases of the junction unmatched. The DNA of the CDR3 is TGTGCCAGCAGCGTCTTAGCGGGGGGGCCAGGTGAGCAGTTCTTC. As protein: CASSVLAGGPGEQFF. Filled out from reference TRBV9 and TRBJ2-1, the complete variable domain reads DSGVTQTPKHLITATGQRVTLRCSPRSGDLSVYWYQQSLDQGLQFLIQYYNGEERAKGNILERFSAQQFPDLHSELNLSSLELGDSALYFCASSVLAGGPGEQFFGPGTRLTVL.

The chain couples TRBV5-4 to TRBJ1-2; 7 nucleotides agree with TRBD1. Germline CDR1 is SGHNT and CDR2 is YYREEE (reference sequence). This CDR3 has 13 amino acids. Losses at the gene ends were 4 bases for V and 4 bases for J; bases not matched to a gene: 4. The DNA for the CDR3 is TGTGCCAGCAGCGTGGGACAGACCTATGGCTACACCTTC. Its protein product is CASSVGQTYGYTF.

The chain recombines TRBV18 with TRBJ2-1; 13 bases match TRBD2. This CDR3 has 14 residues. Germline CDR1 KGHSH, CDR2 LQKENI. V lost 6 bases to trimming and J lost 9 bases; unmatched junction nucleotides: 5. CDR3 loop: CASSEGLAGVEQFF. Written as DNA, the CDR3 is TGTGCCAGCTCTGAAGGACTAGCGGGGGTTGAGCAGTTCTTC.

This chain uses TRBV14 with TRBJ1-1, with 7 bases that match TRBD1. Germline CDR1 reads SGHDN; CDR2 reads FVKESK. The CDR3 covers 15 residues. Losses at the gene ends were 3 bases for V and 0 bases for J; bases not matched to a gene: 4. The CDR3 spells CASSQGQFMNTEAFF. The CDR3 DNA reads TGTGCCAGCAGCCAGGGACAGTTTATGAACACTGAAGCTTTCTTT.

The rearrangement uses TRBV28 and TRBJ2-3; D is uncertain. Looked up from germline, CDR1 is MDHEN and CDR2 is SYDVKM. The CDR3 is 14 amino acids. Trimming took off 6 bases at V and 4 bases at J, with 14 bases between the two ends. The CDR3 loop reads CASSPRLGPDTQYF. In DNA form, the CDR3 reads TGTGCCAGCAGCCCAAGGCTAGGCCCAGATACGCAGTATTTT. Supplemented by reference TRBV28 and TRBJ2-3, the full variable domain reads DVKVTQSSRYLVKRTGEKVFLECVQDMDHENMFWYRQDPGLGLRLIYFSYDVKMKEKGDIPEGYSVSREKKERFSLILESASTNQTSMYLCASSPRLGPDTQYFGPGTRLTVL.